These 9 T cell receptor beta chains share one sample of origin, sequenced in a study of healthy donors' naive CD4 and CD8 T cells. Each TCR library used around 500 ng of total RNA and a linear amplification protocol. One entry per CDR3 protein results from TCRdb running MiXCR on the reads. Of approximately 180,000 distinct CDR3 sequences listed, 65% to 75% were seen once; the top ten hold 2% to 2.5%. Source material: naive CD4+ and CD8+ T cells sorted from blood, pooled from several donors. These receptors were collected from a pool of human donors in good health; the sample pools cells from several healthy donors.

There are a few counts of this clonotype. The V call is TRBV5-5, the J call TRBJ1-6; tentatively, D is TRBD1 (6 bases). Between the trimmed V and J ends, which lost 5 bases and 8 bases, there was a span of 17 bases. Germline CDR1 reads SGHKS; CDR2 reads YYEKEE (reference sequence). CDR3 length equals 15 residues. CDR3 sequence (DNA): TGTGCCAGCAGTCGCGGACAGCTACTCGATTCACCCCTCCACTTT. Its translation: CASSRGQLLDSPLHF.

The chain joins TRBV29-1 to TRBJ2-1; possible D gene TRBD2, 5 bases. V lost 0 bases and J 5 bases, leaving 20 bases between the germline ends. CDR1 and CDR2 (germline): SQVTM, ANQGSEA. This CDR3 region has 17 residues. This CDR3 reads CSVEDRGGPVKDNEQFF. CDR3 DNA sequence: TGCAGCGTTGAAGATAGAGGAGGTCCGGTGAAGGACAATGAGCAGTTCTTC.

V gene TRBV5-1 combines with J gene TRBJ2-1; D unclear. The CDR3 is made up of 14 amino acids. Germline V lookup: CDR1 SGHRS, CDR2 YFSETQ. V was pared by 0 bases and J by 4 bases, with 8 bases between. CDR3 protein: CASSLEVGYNEQFF. CDR3 nucleotides: TGCGCCAGCAGCTTGGAGGTCGGATACAATGAGCAGTTCTTC.

The chain employs TRBV20-1 and TRBJ2-1, with D tentatively TRBD2 (6 bases). This CDR3 is 15 amino acids long. The germline CDR1 and CDR2 sequences are DFQATT and SNEGSKA (reference sequence). V lost 5 bases, J lost 6 bases, and 20 bases lay in between. The CDR3 DNA follows: TGCAGTGCTCCTGGGGCTAGCGTCTTTATCAATGAGCAGTTCTTC. As protein: CSAPGASVFINEQFF.

This chain uses TRBV5-1 with TRBJ1-2; a possible D gene is TRBD1 (5 bases). The V gene's germline CDR1 is SGHRS and CDR2 YFSETQ. The CDR3 is 14 amino acids. Trimming took off 4 bases at V and 0 bases at J, with 10 bases between the two ends. The CDR3 nucleotides read TGCGCCAGCAGCGAGGGACTCACTAACTATGGCTACACCTTC. As protein: CASSEGLTNYGYTF.

V is TRBV19 and J is TRBJ2-6; 7 bases map to TRBD1. Germline V gene data show CDR1 as LNHDA and CDR2 as SQIVND (reference sequence). This CDR3 has 13 amino acids. V lost 7 bases to trimming and J lost 11 bases; unmatched junction nucleotides: 8. The CDR3 DNA reads TGTGCCAGTACCGAGACAGGGCGCTACGTCCTGACTTTC. It specifies CASTETGRYVLTF.

The chain employs TRBV27 and TRBJ2-4, with TRBD1 as a possible D gene (6 bases). Germline-derived CDR1 and CDR2 are MNHEY and SMNVEV (reference sequence). V was shortened by 2 bases and J by 7 bases, with 15 bases between the two germline ends. This CDR3 is built from 15 residues. The CDR3 region has the DNA TGTGCCAGCAGTTTAGGAATACAGGGATCCAACATTCAGTACTTC. Translation: CASSLGIQGSNIQYF.

The J gene is TRBJ2-1, the V gene TRBV29-1; D not certain. This CDR3 is built from 13 residues. V gave up 1 base and J gave up 3 bases, with 7 bases separating them. Per germline, CDR1 SQVTM and CDR2 ANQGSEA. The CDR3 nucleotides are TGCAGCGTTGAAGGAGTTGTCTACAATGAGCAGTTCTTC. Translation gives CSVEGVVYNEQFF.

V is TRBV19 and J is TRBJ2-1; D unclear. This CDR3 spans 12 amino acids. Trimming stripped 10 bases from V and 4 bases from J, with 11 bases between. Germline assignment: CDR1 LNHDA and CDR2 SQIVND (reference sequence). CDR3 protein: CATTDPYNEQFF. The CDR3 DNA reads TGTGCCACTACGGACCCTTACAATGAGCAGTTCTTC.